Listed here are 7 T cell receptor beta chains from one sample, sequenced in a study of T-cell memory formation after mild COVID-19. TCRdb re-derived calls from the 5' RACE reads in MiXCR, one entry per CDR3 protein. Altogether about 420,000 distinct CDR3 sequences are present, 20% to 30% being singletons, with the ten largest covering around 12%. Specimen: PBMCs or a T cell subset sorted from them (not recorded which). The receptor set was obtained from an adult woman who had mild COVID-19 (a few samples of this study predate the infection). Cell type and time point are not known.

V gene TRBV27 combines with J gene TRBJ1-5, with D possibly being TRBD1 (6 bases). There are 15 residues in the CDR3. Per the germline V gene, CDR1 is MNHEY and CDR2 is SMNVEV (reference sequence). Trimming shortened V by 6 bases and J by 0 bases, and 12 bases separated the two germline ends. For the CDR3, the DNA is TGTGCCAGCAGGGGGGGACAAAATAGCAATCAGCCCCAGCATTTT. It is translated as CASRGGQNSNQPQHF.

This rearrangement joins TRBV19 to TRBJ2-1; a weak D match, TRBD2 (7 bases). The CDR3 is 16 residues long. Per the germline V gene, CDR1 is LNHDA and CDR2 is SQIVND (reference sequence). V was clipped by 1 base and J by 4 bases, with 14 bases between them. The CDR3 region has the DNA TGTGCCAGTAGTATAGGGACGGGGGGCCGGTACAATGAGCAGTTCTTC. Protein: CASSIGTGGRYNEQFF. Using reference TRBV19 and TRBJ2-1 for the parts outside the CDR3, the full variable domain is DGGITQSPKYLFRKEGQNVTLSCEQNLNHDAMYWYRQDPGQGLRLIYYSQIVNDFQKGDIAEGYSVSREKKESFPLTVTSAQKNPTAFYLCASSIGTGGRYNEQFFGPGTRLTVL.

The CDR3 nucleotides are TGTGCCAGCAGTTACTGGGTTCGGGACCTCACTGAAGCTTTCTTT. Protein sequence: CASSYWVRDLTEAFF. The gene calls are TRBV6-5 and TRBJ1-1; a possible D gene is TRBD1 (5 bases). This CDR3 spans 15 amino acids. The germline CDR1 and CDR2 sequences are MNHEY and SVGAGI. V was trimmed by 1 base and J by 4 bases, leaving 13 bases between them.

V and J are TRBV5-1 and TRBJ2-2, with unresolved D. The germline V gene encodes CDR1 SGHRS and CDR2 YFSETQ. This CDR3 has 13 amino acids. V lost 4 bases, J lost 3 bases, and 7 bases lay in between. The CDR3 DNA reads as TGCGCCAGCAGCCCAGGCTACACCGGGGAGCTGTTTTTT. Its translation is CASSPGYTGELFF.

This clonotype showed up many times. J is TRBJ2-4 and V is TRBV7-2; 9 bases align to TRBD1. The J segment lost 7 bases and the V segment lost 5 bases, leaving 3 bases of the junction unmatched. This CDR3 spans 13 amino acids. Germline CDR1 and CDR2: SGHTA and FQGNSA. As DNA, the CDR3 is TGTGCCAGCAGCCTGACAGGGGGGAACATTCAGTACTTC. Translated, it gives CASSLTGGNIQYF.

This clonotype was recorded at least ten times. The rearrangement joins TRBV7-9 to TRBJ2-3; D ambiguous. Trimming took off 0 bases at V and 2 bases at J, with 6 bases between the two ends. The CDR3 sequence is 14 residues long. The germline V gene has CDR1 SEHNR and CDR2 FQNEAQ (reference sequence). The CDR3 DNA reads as TGTGCCAGCAGCTTAGCTCGGTACACAGATACGCAGTATTTT. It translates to CASSLARYTDTQYF.

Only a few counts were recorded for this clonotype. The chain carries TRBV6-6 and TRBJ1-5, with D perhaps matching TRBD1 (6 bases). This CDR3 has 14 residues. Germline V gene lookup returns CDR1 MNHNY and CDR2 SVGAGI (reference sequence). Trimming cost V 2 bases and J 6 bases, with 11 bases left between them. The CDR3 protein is CASSYGQGIQPQHF. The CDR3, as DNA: TGTGCCAGCAGTTACGGTCAGGGGATTCAGCCCCAGCATTTT.